The 19 T cell receptor beta chains below were found in one sample sequenced in a study of blood T cells in healthy people across ages. The use of a sample-barcoded 5' primer and a J-beta primer mix characterized a second PCR of roughly 7 to 12 cycles. Using its own MiXCR run on the 5' RACE reads, TCRdb lists one record per CDR3 protein. Of some 700,000 distinct CDR3 sequences in the sample, about 20% were seen once. The sequenced material came from blood. These receptors all come from a man in his 70s in good health.

V and J are TRBV27 and TRBJ2-7, with 12 nucleotides matching TRBD2. The end of the DNA fits TRBJ2-1 better, so the J call may be wrong. The CDR3 extends over 17 amino acids. The germline gives CDR1 MNHEY, CDR2 SMNVEV (reference sequence). The CDR3 protein is CASSSISLAGGPREQFF. CDR3 DNA: TGTGCCAGCAGTTCCATATCCCTAGCGGGGGGGCCTCGTGAGCAGTTCTTC.

V gene TRBV3-1 combines with J gene TRBJ1-5; no clear D gene. Germline values: CDR1 LGHDT, CDR2 YNNKEL (reference sequence). The V end lost 0 bases, the J end lost 14 bases, and 17 bases lay between the germline ends. The CDR3 loop spans 14 amino acids. This chain's CDR3 is CASSQEIGGDEEHF. The CDR3 DNA reads TGTGCCAGCAGCCAAGAGATTGGCGGGGATGAGGAGCATTTT.

In this sample, this clonotype turned up a few times. The genes are TRBV11-2 and TRBJ1-5; 7 bases line up with TRBD1. The germline V gene has CDR1 SGHAT and CDR2 FQNNGV. V lost 4 bases and J lost 7; bases outside the gene matches: 13. This CDR3 comprises 16 residues. The CDR3 protein is CASSSTPTGLSQPQHF. As DNA, the CDR3 is TGTGCCAGCAGCTCCACCCCGACAGGGTTAAGCCAGCCCCAGCATTTT.

This clonotype has more than one count but fewer than ten. V gene TRBV7-2 combines with J gene TRBJ2-4; D gene unclear. The V gene's germline CDR1 is SGHTA and CDR2 FQGNSA. The CDR3 runs to 14 residues. The V end was cut by 5 bases, the J end by 8 bases, with 16 bases between. Written as DNA, the CDR3 is TGTGCCAGCAGCCATCAAAGTGGTGGGGACATTCAGTACTTC. Translation gives CASSHQSGGDIQYF. The full variable domain, its missing parts supplied by reference TRBV7-2 and TRBJ2-4, is GAGVSQSPSNKVTEKGKDVELRCDPISGHTALYWYRQSLGQGLEFLIYFQGNSAPDKSGLPSDRFSAERTGGSVSTLTIQRTQQEDSAVYLCASSHQSGGDIQYFGAGTRLSVL.

The chain carries TRBV6-5 and TRBJ1-6; no reliable D call. Germline V CDR1 and CDR2: MNHEY, SVGAGI. V was pared by 2 bases and J by 10 bases, with 12 bases between. CDR3 length: 14 amino acids. The CDR3 loop reads CASSYAGSRSPLHF. In DNA, the CDR3 is TGTGCCAGCAGTTACGCCGGGTCTCGATCACCCCTCCACTTT.

There are a few counts of this clonotype. The V gene is TRBV7-2, the J gene TRBJ2-1; TRBD2 agrees at 9 bases. V shed 3 bases, J shed 9 bases, and the junction held 6 bases outside the gene matches. The CDR3 loop spans 14 amino acids. Germline lookup yields CDR1 SGHTA and CDR2 FQGNSA. CDR3 sequence: CASSFKRGEGEQFF. CDR3 nucleotide sequence: TGTGCCAGCAGCTTTAAGCGGGGGGAGGGTGAGCAGTTCTTC.

This clonotype has a count of ten or more. The chain carries TRBV3-1 and TRBJ2-7; no firm D call. There are 14 residues in the CDR3. Germline V gene lookup returns CDR1 LGHDT and CDR2 YNNKEL (reference sequence). Trimming cost V 4 bases and J 2 bases, with 12 bases left between them. Written as DNA, the CDR3 is TGTGCCAGCAGCCCGGTTATCTCACCCTACGAGCAGTACTTC. Protein product: CASSPVISPYEQYF.

This clonotype was seen a handful of times. The V and J genes are TRBV18 and TRBJ2-1, with a weak D call TRBD2 (6 bases). Germline assignment: CDR1 KGHSH and CDR2 LQKENI. Trimming pared 3 bases from V and 3 bases from J, leaving 12 bases between. The CDR3 extends over 15 amino acids. CDR3 region: CASSPVSEGYNEQFF. The CDR3 DNA is TGTGCCAGCTCACCGGTCTCGGAGGGCTACAATGAGCAGTTCTTC.

The V and J genes are TRBV12-3 or TRBV12-4 and TRBJ1-2; maybe TRBD1 (5 bases). The CDR3 covers 15 residues. The V end lost 2 bases, the J end lost 4 bases, and 14 bases lay between the germline ends. CDR3 in DNA: TGTGCCAGCAGTTTAACGGGACGGGCGACCTATGGCTACACCTTC. Protein: CASSLTGRATYGYTF.

Only a few counts were recorded for this clonotype. This chain links TRBV12-3 or TRBV12-4 with TRBJ2-3; maybe TRBD1 (5 bases). The V end lost 4 bases, the J end lost 5 bases, and 13 bases lay between the germline ends. There are 14 residues in the CDR3. The CDR3 loop reads CASSSRQSRDTQYF. In DNA, the CDR3 is TGTGCCAGCAGTTCACGACAGAGTAGAGATACGCAGTATTTT.

This clonotype has just a few counts. J is TRBJ2-7 and V is TRBV12-3 or TRBV12-4; no reliable D call. The germline V and J ends were trimmed by 1 base and 3 bases, with 4 bases remaining between them. The CDR3 length is 12 residues. Here the CDR3 DNA reads TGTGCCAGCAGTTTAGATATCTACGAGCAGTACTTC. Protein sequence: CASSLDIYEQYF.

The table lists this clonotype with many counts. The rearrangement joins TRBV14 to TRBJ2-5; TRBD1 agrees at 7 bases. Germline CDR1 and CDR2: SGHDN and FVKESK. The CDR3 has 16 amino acids. Losses at the gene ends were 6 bases for V and 2 bases for J; bases not matched to a gene: 12. This chain's CDR3 is CASSFYRDRRQETQYF. For the CDR3, the DNA is TGTGCCAGCAGTTTCTACCGGGACAGAAGACAAGAGACCCAGTACTTC.

V gene TRBV7-9 combines with J gene TRBJ1-5; no clear D. The CDR3 runs 9 residues. Germline V CDR1 and CDR2: SEHNR, FQNEAQ (reference sequence). CDR3 protein: CGLDQPQHF. In nucleotides, the CDR3 is TGTGGTCTGGATCAGCCCCAGCATTTT.

This clonotype was found a few times. The V and J genes are TRBV20-1 and TRBJ2-3, with D uncertain. The germline gives CDR1 DFQATT, CDR2 SNEGSKA (reference sequence). V was clipped by 0 bases and J by 5 bases, with 15 bases between them. This CDR3 is built from 15 residues. The CDR3, as DNA: TGCAGTGCTAGAGATCCCCAGCGAGGAGAAGATACGCAGTATTTT. It is translated as CSARDPQRGEDTQYF.

The rearrangement uses TRBV7-9 and TRBJ2-3, with 8 bases identical to TRBD1. The ends lost 4 bases at V and 2 bases at J; junction bases unmatched: 8. The germline gives CDR1 SEHNR, CDR2 FQNEAQ (reference sequence). The CDR3 is 16 amino acids. DNA of the CDR3: TGTGCCAGCAGCTCTAAGGACAGGGTTTACACAGATACGCAGTATTTT. It codes for CASSSKDRVYTDTQYF.

The chain joins TRBV5-1 to TRBJ2-3; D uncertain. Germline V gene sequence: CDR1 SGHRS, CDR2 YFSETQ. The CDR3 loop spans 14 amino acids. V shed 4 bases and J shed 1 base, with 10 bases lying between them. CDR3 nucleotide sequence: TGCGCCAGCAGCCCGGTTCTCCGCACAGATACGCAGTATTTT. This translates into CASSPVLRTDTQYF. Complete variable domain (other parts from reference TRBV5-1 and TRBJ2-3): KAGVTQTPRYLIKTRGQQVTLSCSPISGHRSVSWYQQTPGQGLQFLFEYFSETQRNKGNFPGRFSGRQFSNSRSEMNVSTLELGDSALYLCASSPVLRTDTQYFGPGTRLTVL.

Of note for this clonotype: The junction departs from germline at one end; a sequencing error may be responsible. The chain joins TRBV7-3 to TRBJ2-6, with D perhaps matching TRBD2 (5 bases). This CDR3 comprises 16 residues. The germline gives CDR1 SGHTA, CDR2 FQGTGA. The CDR3 sequence is CASSLTPSPGVNVLTF. As DNA, the CDR3 is TGTGCCAGCAGCTTAACCCCTAGCCCTGGGGTCAACGTCCTGACTTTC.

The CDR3 region is CASREITGAGQFF. For the CDR3, the DNA is TGTGCCAGCAGGGAAATTACAGGGGCGGGGCAGTTCTTC. This rearrangement joins TRBV13 to TRBJ2-1; TRBD1 aligns across 7 bases. V was clipped by 6 bases and J by 12 bases; unmatched bases: 11. The germline V gene has CDR1 PRHDT and CDR2 FYEKMQ (reference sequence). The CDR3 has 13 residues.

The chain carries TRBV20-1 and TRBJ2-7, with D maybe TRBD2 (5 bases). The length of the CDR3 is 14 residues. The germline V and J ends were trimmed by 5 bases and 0 bases, with 14 bases remaining between them. Germline loops: CDR1 DFQATT, CDR2 SNEGSKA (reference sequence). CDR3: CSAGSGLISYEQYF. DNA of the CDR3: TGCAGTGCTGGTTCAGGACTGATCTCCTACGAGCAGTACTTC.